This record concerns one T cell receptor (beta chain) sequence. Its antigen is unknown. No per-base quality is available; no much larger clone lies one base away. The sample originates from a study of cytomegalovirus exposure and HLA in healthy donors (dated by TCRdb to 2016 to 2017). Concerning the study at large: According to a later analysis, the roughly 130 validation repertoires were produced on the same platform as the roughly 700 repertoires of the first cohort. The study aimed to test whether signatures of past pathogen exposure could be identified by cataloging public T cell receptors. Besides the first cohort of 550 to 750 subjects, a separate validation cohort made up of 120 different subjects was used. To predict cytomegalovirus infection status, the study brought together high-throughput TCR immunosequencing, statistical association of individual TCRs with disease status, and machine learning.

V drops 8 bases and J drops 7 bases, leaving 15 bases in between. Its CDR3 holds 13 amino acids, cysteine through phenylalanine. The sequence is cut down to CDR3 DNA, 39 bases in frame from base 1. Sequences MNHEY (CDR1) and SMNVEV (CDR2) are obtained from the germline V gene (reference sequence). The donors were included in the validation cohort of 120 subjects, a group kept apart from the roughly 690-subject first cohort. Study-wide findings and limitations: In vitro tests confirmed that a few of the cytomegalovirus-associated TCR beta chains recognize cytomegalovirus antigens. Subsequent analysis determined that TCRs grouped into clusters in the first cohort also showed a tendency toward co-occurrence across the 120 validation repertoires, and 85% to 95% of cluster scores exceeded 0. The study listed 150 to 200 TCR beta chains as associated with cytomegalovirus. The authors suggested that the approach could potentially be generalized to other disease states and immunological phenotypes. Cytomegalovirus status was reported to be diagnosed by the classifier with high specificity and sensitivity in both the original and validation cohorts. A later analysis lacked HLA typing for the validation cohort, so it scored co-occurrence in that cohort across all 120 or so repertoires. While some public TCRs were present in many individuals, most TCR sequences turned up only very rarely across donors.

The library was obtained by the immunoSEQ multiplex PCR assay. Processing in the source paper ran as follows. A statistical classification framework was developed to diagnose cytomegalovirus status using the catalog of TCR beta chain sequences. TCRdb took over this immuneACCESS table, retaining in-frame rearrangements with V and J assigned. Such tables are incomplete; in checked studies, under half of the missing clones stem from an unresolved V gene, and the remainder is unexplained. V, J and clone size reflect that table, while D and trimming were determined from the DNA. For this sample the table gives 55,000 to 75,000 clones, of which about 91% were detected only once. The ten largest make up over 4% of the sample.

Sequenced sample: PBMCs. The receptor comes from a man aged 18-30 years in good health and CMV-seropositive. The sequence is built from TRBV27 and TRBJ1-5; the D segment cannot be called with confidence. Read as DNA, the sequence is TGTGCCAGCGGCCAGACGGGAAGACAGCCCCAGCATTTT. This sequence encodes CASGQTGRQPQHF.